This T cell receptor beta chain emerged from a study of cytomegalovirus exposure and HLA in healthy donors. Study-level findings and limits: The authors enumerated 150 to 200 TCR beta chains as linked to cytomegalovirus. Most TCR sequences were seen very rarely across donors, but some public TCRs occurred in many.

CDR1 and CDR2 from the germline V gene are LNHDA and SQIVND (reference sequence). The CDR3 consists of 14 residues. Trimming removed 8 bases from V and 6 bases from J; junction bases left unmatched: 10. This clone was observed a single time. Its antigen is unknown. The donors comprised healthy bone marrow donors. Donors were ostensibly healthy at sampling, although undocumented immune exposures were probable. PCR involved 60 Vbeta and 13 Jbeta primers. Sequenced by immunoSEQ multiplex PCR; TCRdb stores in-frame clones only, minus some. The sample holds approximately 150,000 clones, around three quarters seen once.

This chain connects TRBV19 to TRBJ1-1; 9 nucleotides align to TRBD1. The sequence came from a woman aged 25 to 45 in good health and CMV-seronegative. The source material was PBMCs. The CDR3 DNA reads TGTGCCAGTGTACAGGGGGCGCTTGGCTCTGAAGCTTTCTTT. Translating it yields CASVQGALGSEAFF. The complete variable domain, with remaining parts taken from reference TRBV19 and TRBJ1-1, reads DGGITQSPKYLFRKEGQNVTLSCEQNLNHDAMYWYRQDPGQGLRLIYYSQIVNDFQKGDIAEGYSVSREKKESFPLTVTSAQKNPTAFYLCASVQGALGSEAFFGQGTRLTVV.